This TCR beta chain was retrieved from a study of T cell repertoires in cytomegalovirus infection. Across the study: Selection of CMV epitopes for the study included recently identified HLA-C-restricted and well-studied HLA-B-restricted ones. From public TCR beta signatures came an indication of both CMV infection and matching HLA type. Study outcomes and limitations: People with CMV and the relevant HLA were identified by cumulative public TCR beta family frequency. HLA-C-restricted, CMV-specific TCR beta clonotypes were dominant ex vivo.

A single record per CDR3 protein comes from TCRdb applying MiXCR to the reads. The table shows 550,000 to 700,000 distinct CDR3 sequences, with 35% to 50% occurring only once. The CDR3 loop spans 15 amino acids. V was shortened by 5 bases and J by 0 bases, with 12 bases between the two germline ends. Germline lookup yields CDR1 SGHVS and CDR2 FQNEAQ. Concerning this clonotype: Its antigen is undetermined.

The rearrangement links TRBV7-8 to TRBJ2-3; D is unresolved. This clonotype originated in a human donor in good health (CMV status not recorded). Some clones in this sample may be carry-over from other donors' samples. The starting material was cultured PBMCs, obtained from culture after CMV antigen stimulation. CDR3 in amino acids: CASSPDWQSTDTQYF. The DNA of the CDR3 is TGTGCCAGCAGCCCCGACTGGCAGAGCACAGATACGCAGTATTTT.